The 32 T cell receptor beta chains reported below all come from one sample, sequenced in a study of blood T cell repertoires in COVID-19. Measured with immunoSEQ multiplex PCR; TCRdb has only the in-frame clones, and not every one. The profile covers about 15,000 clones, with approximately 80% appearing a single time and roughly 16% taken by the ten largest. The sequencing input was peripheral blood. These receptor sequences come from a human donor in a cohort sampled during active COVID-19.

The chain has TRBV3-1 (or the pseudogene TRBV3-2) and TRBJ1-1; 7 bases agree with TRBD1. Germline V gives CDR1 LGHDT, CDR2 YNNKEL (reference sequence). V shed 4 bases, J shed 5 bases, and the junction held 4 bases outside the gene matches. This CDR3 is 13 amino acids long. DNA for the CDR3: TGTGCCAGCAGCCCAGGGGGATGGACTGAAGCTTTCTTT. It is translated as CASSPGGWTEAFF.

This chain links TRBV2 with TRBJ2-3; TRBD2 aligns across 9 bases. V dropped 8 bases and J dropped 1; count of bases not matched to a gene: 10. This CDR3 contains 16 residues. Germline CDR1 SNHLY, CDR2 FYNNEI. CDR3 sequence (DNA): TGTGCCAGCTCGGGCGGGGGGGGACTCGGCACAGATACGCAGTATTTT. This gives the protein CASSGGGGLGTDTQYF. The full variable domain, its missing parts supplied by reference TRBV2 and TRBJ2-3, is EPEVTQTPSHQVTQMGQEVILRCVPISNHLYFYWYRQILGQKVEFLVSFYNNEISEKSEIFDDQFSVERPDGSNFTLKIRSTKLEDSAMYFCASSGGGGLGTDTQYFGPGTRLTVL.

This clone was counted between two and nine times. This chain links TRBV4-2 with TRBJ2-7, with D possibly TRBD2 on 5 matching bases. V was shortened by 1 base and J by 5 bases, with 9 bases between the two germline ends. Germline CDR1 and CDR2: LGHNA and YNFKEQ. CDR3 length: 13 amino acids. The DNA for the CDR3 is TGTGCCAGCAGCCAAGGCCTAGCTGACGAGCAGTACTTC. It encodes CASSQGLADEQYF.

This clone counts as medium-sized (0.01 to 0.1%). The gene calls are TRBV7-2 and TRBJ2-1, with a possible D match to TRBD2 (5 bases). Trimming took 1 base from V and 9 from J, leaving 7 bases between them. The CDR3 is 12 amino acids. Germline V gives CDR1 SGHTA, CDR2 FQGNSA. This CDR3 is CASSLVAGEQFF. The CDR3 DNA sequence: TGTGCCAGCAGCTTAGTCGCGGGTGAGCAGTTCTTC. Drawing the rest from reference TRBV7-2 and TRBJ2-1, the complete variable domain is GAGVSQSPSNKVTEKGKDVELRCDPISGHTALYWYRQSLGQGLEFLIYFQGNSAPDKSGLPSDRFSAERTGGSVSTLTIQRTQQEDSAVYLCASSLVAGEQFFGPGTRLTVL.

This clone was recorded a few times. This chain connects TRBV18 to TRBJ2-5; 9 bases map to TRBD1. Germline V CDR1 and CDR2: KGHSH, LQKENI. This CDR3 contains 15 residues. Trimming removed 4 bases from V and 1 base from J; junction bases left unmatched: 4. CDR3 DNA sequence: TGTGCCAGCTCACGACGACAGGGGGTCCAAGAGACCCAGTACTTC. It codes for CASSRRQGVQETQYF. Based on the CDR3 plus reference TRBV18 and TRBJ2-5, the full variable domain is NAGVMQNPRHLVRRRGQEARLRCSPMKGHSHVYWYRQLPEEGLKFMVYLQKENIIDESGMPKERFSAEFPKEGPSILRIQQVVRGDSAAYFCASSRRQGVQETQYFGPGTRLLVL.

This clone appeared once. This chain connects TRBV4-3 to TRBJ2-5; 8 positions agree with TRBD1. The trim removed 5 bases at V and 4 bases at J, leaving 9 bases unmatched. The CDR3 is made up of 15 amino acids. Germline V gene sequence: CDR1 LGHNA, CDR2 YSLEER. The CDR3 coding sequence is TGCGCCAGCAGCGCGTCAGGGGGCAGCGGAGAGACCCAGTACTTC. Translation: CASSASGGSGETQYF.

The genes are TRBV5-1 and TRBJ2-2; a possible D gene is TRBD1 (6 bases). Deletions cut 4 bases from V and 7 bases from J, with 17 bases between. Per the germline V gene, CDR1 is SGHRS and CDR2 is YFSETQ. The CDR3 is 15 amino acids. DNA of the CDR3: TGCGCCAGCAGCCTTTACCAGACAGGTATCGGGGAGCTGTTTTTT. Encoded protein: CASSLYQTGIGELFF.

The chain is built from TRBV11-2 and TRBJ2-3, with D tentatively TRBD2 (5 bases). Trimming removed 5 bases at V and 2 bases at J, with 8 bases between. Per germline, CDR1 SGHAT and CDR2 FQNNGV. The CDR3 sequence is 13 residues long. The CDR3 region has the DNA TGTGCCAGCAGCCGCGGGTACACAGATACGCAGTATTTT. This encodes CASSRGYTDTQYF.

This sequence joins TRBV7-7 and TRBJ2-1, with 9 bases identical to TRBD2. V lost 5 bases, J lost 6 bases, and 11 bases stayed unmatched. Germline CDR1 SSHAT, CDR2 FNYEAQ (reference sequence). The CDR3 totals 16 residues. CDR3 DNA sequence: TGTGCCAGCAGCCCCTACTTAGCGGGGGAGTTCAATGAGCAGTTCTTC. Translation gives CASSPYLAGEFNEQFF.

This sequence joins TRBV7-3 and TRBJ2-1; 7 bases agree with TRBD2. Germline CDR1 and CDR2: SGHTA and FQGTGA. V shed 10 bases and J 7 bases; nucleotides not matched to a gene: 13. The CDR3 runs to 14 residues. CDR3 sequence (DNA): TGTGCCACTTCGGCCGGCGGGAGAGGGAATGAGCAGTTCTTC. Translated: CATSAGGRGNEQFF.

The sample holds one count of this clone. The chain recombines TRBV4-1 with TRBJ2-3; TRBD2 matches at 8 bases. J lost 4 bases, V lost 4 bases, and 16 bases had no gene match. The germline gives CDR1 MGHRA, CDR2 YSYEKL. This CDR3 has 18 amino acids. The CDR3 protein is CASSPTLTRREEPDTQYF. The CDR3 DNA sequence: TGCGCCAGCAGCCCCACATTGACGCGGCGGGAGGAACCAGATACGCAGTATTTT.

This chain connects TRBV12-3 or TRBV12-4 to TRBJ2-7; 7 positions agree with TRBD1. The CDR3 length is 13 residues. J was trimmed by 3 bases and V by 5 bases; bases with no gene match: 4. CDR3 DNA sequence: TGTGCCAGCAGTCGAGGACAGGTCTACGAGCAGTACTTC. This gives the protein CASSRGQVYEQYF.

The chain uses TRBV28 and TRBJ1-2; no clear D gene. Germline values: CDR1 MDHEN, CDR2 SYDVKM. This CDR3 has 12 residues. Between the trimmed V and J ends, which lost 3 bases and 5 bases, there was a span of 7 bases. The CDR3 DNA is TGTGCCAGCAGTTTTCCGTTGTATGGCTACACCTTC. Translating it yields CASSFPLYGYTF.

This chain uses TRBV5-6 with TRBJ1-5; 7 bases line up with TRBD1. The CDR3 contains 16 residues. The trim removed 0 bases at V and 4 bases at J, leaving 7 bases unmatched. Germline V gene data show CDR1 as SGHDT and CDR2 as YYEEEE. CDR3 bases: TGTGCCAGCAGCTTGGGAGGGGCAGGGGGGAATCAGCCCCAGCATTTT. It translates to CASSLGGAGGNQPQHF.

This sequence joins TRBV29-1 and TRBJ2-7; possible D gene TRBD1, 5 bases. CDR3 length: 12 residues. V lost 4 bases and J lost 1, with 8 bases in between. From germline, CDR1 is SQVTM and CDR2 ANQGSEA. CDR3 sequence: CSVVGASYEQYF. The CDR3 DNA reads as TGCAGCGTTGTTGGGGCTTCCTACGAGCAGTACTTC.

The V call is TRBV30, the J call TRBJ2-7; no clear D gene. In germline, CDR1 is GTSNPN, CDR2 SVGIG (reference sequence). V lost 0 bases and J lost 7, with 16 bases in between. The CDR3 spans 14 residues. The CDR3 sequence is CAWSVTRFAHEQYF. In nucleotides, the CDR3 is TGTGCCTGGAGTGTAACCAGGTTTGCTCATGAGCAGTACTTC.

As DNA, the CDR3 is TGTGCCAGCAGCCTAACCGGGACAGAGGGGAATGGCTACACCTTC. It encodes CASSLTGTEGNGYTF. The genes are TRBV9 and TRBJ1-2; 7 nucleotides match TRBD1. The CDR3 sequence is 15 residues long. V was pared by 4 bases and J by 6 bases, with 12 bases of the junction left unmatched. Germline V CDR1 and CDR2: SGDLS, YYNGEE.

The chain carries TRBV28 and TRBJ1-3, with 8 bases that match TRBD1. The trim removed 10 bases at V and 0 bases at J, leaving 11 bases unmatched. The CDR3 has 16 amino acids. Germline V lookup: CDR1 MDHEN, CDR2 SYDVKM. The CDR3 DNA reads TGTGCCACGAGACCCCAGGGGGCCGACTCTGGAAACACCATATATTTT. Amino acids: CATRPQGADSGNTIYF.

Note on this clone: Other DNA sequences in this sample translate to the same CDR3. The chain couples TRBV9 to TRBJ2-7; 8 bases match TRBD2. The CDR3 length is 14 residues. The V gene's germline CDR1 is SGDLS and CDR2 YYNGEE. V lost 2 bases and J lost 3; bases outside the gene matches: 4. The CDR3 DNA reads TGTGCCAGCAGCGTTACTAGCGGAAACTACGAGCAGTACTTC. It is translated as CASSVTSGNYEQYF.

The chain is built from TRBV7-9 and TRBJ2-5, with D possibly matching TRBD1 (7 bases). Between the trimmed V and J ends, which lost 6 bases and 3 bases, there was a span of 17 bases. The CDR3 totals 15 residues. Germline loops: CDR1 SEHNR, CDR2 FQNEAQ (reference sequence). The CDR3 region has the DNA TGTGCCAGCAGTTCCGCGGGACAGCCGAAAGAGACCCAGTACTTC. This gives the protein CASSSAGQPKETQYF.

The chain employs TRBV5-5 and TRBJ2-7, with D maybe TRBD1 (5 bases). This CDR3 region has 13 residues. CDR1 SGHKS and CDR2 YYEKEE come from the germline V gene (reference sequence). The germline V and J ends were trimmed by 1 base and 6 bases, with 11 bases remaining between them. CDR3: CASSLYERGEQYF. The CDR3 coding sequence is TGTGCCAGCAGCTTGTACGAAAGGGGCGAGCAGTACTTC. Full variable domain (rest looked up from reference TRBV5-5 and TRBJ2-7): DAGVTQSPTHLIKTRGQQVTLRCSPISGHKSVSWYQQVLGQGPQFIFQYYEKEERGRGNFPDRFSARQFPNYSSELNVNALLLGDSALYLCASSLYERGEQYFGPGTRLTVT.

The chain carries TRBV2 and TRBJ1-2; 7 bases fit TRBD1. CDR1 and CDR2 (germline): SNHLY, FYNNEI. The CDR3 is made up of 15 amino acids. Trimming at V came to 6 bases and at J to 5 bases, leaving 12 bases not matched to a gene. The CDR3 DNA reads as TGTGCCAGCAGATTAACAGGGGAGGCTGGATATGGCTACACCTTC. Protein product: CASRLTGEAGYGYTF. Based on the CDR3 plus reference TRBV2 and TRBJ1-2, the full variable domain is EPEVTQTPSHQVTQMGQEVILRCVPISNHLYFYWYRQILGQKVEFLVSFYNNEISEKSEIFDDQFSVERPDGSNFTLKIRSTKLEDSAMYFCASRLTGEAGYGYTFGSGTRLTVV.

This clone has only one observation. V gene TRBV5-1 combines with J gene TRBJ2-2, with 9 bases matching TRBD2. Germline-derived CDR1 and CDR2 are SGHRS and YFSETQ. V shed 1 base, J shed 4 bases, and the junction held 5 bases outside the gene matches. The CDR3 is made up of 16 amino acids. CDR3 sequence: CASSLNGGGATGELFF. CDR3 nucleotide sequence: TGCGCCAGCAGCTTGAATGGCGGGGGGGCCACCGGGGAGCTGTTTTTT.

Details on this clone: At one end the junction does not follow the germline gene, possibly because of a read error. This chain uses TRBV6-1 with TRBJ1-2, with 7 bases matching TRBD1. In germline, CDR1 is MNHNS, CDR2 SASEGT. This CDR3 region has 11 residues. The CDR3 nucleotides read TGTGCCAGCAGGGAAGGGGGCGGCTACACCTTC. Encoded protein: CASREGGGYTF.

The rearrangement joins TRBV2 to TRBJ2-1, with D maybe TRBD2 (5 bases). Germline V gene sequence: CDR1 SNHLY, CDR2 FYNNEI. V was shortened by 7 bases and J by 7 bases, with 11 bases between the two germline ends. The CDR3 length is 12 residues. The CDR3 region has the DNA TGTGCCAGCACCTTGGACTTTAATGAGCAGTTCTTC. Residues: CASTLDFNEQFF.

The J gene is TRBJ1-1, the V gene TRBV28; TRBD1 matches 7 bases. V lost 4 bases to trimming and J lost 5 bases; unmatched junction nucleotides: 4. CDR3 length equals 13 residues. Germline V gives CDR1 MDHEN, CDR2 SYDVKM. CDR3 sequence (DNA): TGTGCCAGCAGTTGGGGACAGCAGACTGAAGCTTTCTTT. Encoded protein: CASSWGQQTEAFF.

This rearrangement joins TRBV5-1 to TRBJ2-7, with a tentative D call TRBD1 (5 bases). The V and J ends lost 0 bases and 2 bases respectively, with 9 bases between them. This CDR3 has 14 residues. Germline V gene lookup returns CDR1 SGHRS and CDR2 YFSETQ. CDR3 region: CASSLGQRTYEQYF. The CDR3 nucleotides are TGCGCCAGCAGCTTGGGACAGCGAACCTACGAGCAGTACTTC.

J is TRBJ2-5 and V is TRBV27; TRBD1 matches 8 bases. Germline V CDR1 and CDR2: MNHEY, SMNVEV (reference sequence). V lost 3 bases to trimming and J lost 5 bases; unmatched junction nucleotides: 5. This CDR3 contains 14 residues. The CDR3 here is CASSFQGAEETQYF. The DNA for the CDR3 is TGTGCCAGCAGTTTCCAGGGGGCGGAGGAGACCCAGTACTTC.

V gene TRBV28 combines with J gene TRBJ2-7; perhaps TRBD2 as D (6 bases). V lost 5 bases and J lost 2, with 13 bases in between. Germline values: CDR1 MDHEN, CDR2 SYDVKM. The CDR3 has 14 residues. CDR3 bases: TGTGCCAGCAGTATAGGAGGGTCGGCCTACGAGCAGTACTTC. This translates into CASSIGGSAYEQYF.

V and J are TRBV3-1 (or the pseudogene TRBV3-2) and TRBJ2-1, with 7 positions matching TRBD1. The J segment lost 5 bases and the V segment lost 6 bases, leaving 10 bases of the junction unmatched. Germline values: CDR1 LGHDT, CDR2 YNNKEL (reference sequence). The CDR3 extends over 15 amino acids. This chain's CDR3 is CASSYHGTDNNEQFF. The CDR3 DNA follows: TGTGCCAGCAGTTACCACGGGACAGACAACAATGAGCAGTTCTTC.

This clone was seen a few times. The rearrangement uses TRBV7-8 and TRBJ2-1; TRBD1 might be the D (6 bases). This CDR3 has 14 amino acids. From germline, CDR1 is SGHVS and CDR2 FQNEAQ. V shed 1 base and J shed 9 bases, with 13 bases lying between them. CDR3 loop: CASSLEQGNGEQFF. In nucleotides, the CDR3 is TGTGCCAGCAGCTTAGAACAGGGTAACGGTGAGCAGTTCTTC.

This clone was seen only once. The chain recombines TRBV4-3 with TRBJ1-3; a possible D gene is TRBD1 (6 bases). The CDR3 totals 15 residues. Looked up from germline, CDR1 is LGHNA and CDR2 is YSLEER. V shed 0 bases and J shed 2 bases, with 8 bases lying between them. CDR3 bases: TGCGCCAGCAGCCAAGAAGGGGGGGCTGGAAACACCATATATTTT. It specifies CASSQEGGAGNTIYF.